This is a list of T cell receptor beta chains from one sample in a study of blood T cell repertoires in COVID-19. The protocol was immunoSEQ multiplex PCR, while the TCRdb copy is restricted to in-frame clones and leaves out a portion. The table shows 35,000 to 55,000 clones, with roughly 90% occurring only once. Sequencing input: peripheral blood. These receptors were collected from a man aged 50 to 60 with active COVID-19. CDR3s include the opening cysteine and the closing phenylalanine or tryptophan. The D gene is left open where the match is weak. Clone size is stated in some rows and not others, as once, few, many or a class when expanded.

CDR3 protein,CDR3 DNA,V gene,J gene,clone size,D gene
CSASPPGAKGYTF,TGCAGTGCTAGTCCACCAGGGGCGAAAGGCTACACCTTC,TRBV20-1,TRBJ1-2,.,.
CASREDRGYQPQHF,TGTGCCAGCAGGGAAGACAGGGGCTATCAGCCCCAGCATTTT,TRBV7-2,TRBJ1-5,.,TRBD1
CSASAAGPTDTQYF,TGCAGTGCTAGTGCCGCGGGACCCACAGATACGCAGTATTTT,TRBV20-1,TRBJ2-3,.,.
CASSRQGFAPGEQYF,TGTGCCAGCTCCCGACAGGGTTTTGCCCCGGGGGAGCAGTACTTC,TRBV6-5,TRBJ2-7,.,TRBD1
CASSLVRDSYSNTEAFF,TGCGCCAGCAGCTTGGTGAGGGACAGCTATTCGAACACTGAAGCTTTCTTT,TRBV5-1,TRBJ1-1,.,TRBD1
CASGFPWRGAGNEQFF,TGTGCTAGTGGTTTCCCCTGGCGGGGGGCAGGCAATGAGCAGTTCTTC,TRBV12-5,TRBJ2-1,once,TRBD2
CASSRWTGETQYF,TGCGCCAGCAGCAGATGGACTGGAGAGACCCAGTACTTC,TRBV5-1,TRBJ2-5,.,.
CASSEADRGHNEQFF,TGTGCCAGCAGTGAAGCGGACAGGGGCCACAATGAGCAGTTCTTC,TRBV6-1,TRBJ2-1,.,TRBD1
CASVREGEKLFF,TGTGCCAGCGTAAGAGAGGGAGAAAAACTGTTTTTT,TRBV12-3/TRBV12-4,TRBJ1-4,.,.
CASSPSTVRVNGELFF,TGTGCCAGCAGCCCATCAACTGTCAGGGTGAACGGGGAGCTGTTTTTT,TRBV11-1,TRBJ2-2,.,.
CASSQAGGTSGEPLHF,TGTGCCAGCAGCCAAGCGGGGGGGACATCTGGTGAACCCCTCCACTTT,TRBV14,TRBJ1-6,.,.
CASSRQGLNTEAFF,TGTGCCAGCAGTCGACAGGGTTTGAACACTGAAGCTTTCTTT,TRBV21-1,TRBJ1-1,.,.
CASSPLQTRYNEQFF,TGTGCCAGCTCACCGCTCCAGACTAGATACAATGAGCAGTTCTTC,TRBV18,TRBJ2-1,.,.
CSASWRGGYNEQFF,TGCAGTGCTAGTTGGCGCGGGGGATACAATGAGCAGTTCTTC,TRBV20-1,TRBJ2-1,few,TRBD2
CASSAGTGISGELFF,TGTGCCAGCTCAGCTGGGACAGGGATCTCCGGGGAGCTGTTTTTT,TRBV18,TRBJ2-2,once,TRBD1
CASSLDSGLAGGRSYNEQFF,TGTGCCAGCAGCTTAGATTCGGGACTAGCGGGGGGAAGGTCCTACAATGAGCAGTTCTTC,TRBV11-3,TRBJ2-1,once,TRBD2
CASSQGRGGLGELFF,TGTGCCAGCAGCCAAGGCCGCGGGGGGCTCGGGGAGCTGTTTTTT,TRBV3-1/TRBV3-2,TRBJ2-2,.,TRBD2
CASSLSRSTEAFF,TGTGCCAGCAGCTTAAGCAGGTCCACTGAAGCTTTCTTT,TRBV13,TRBJ1-1,.,.
CASRRTGITGELFF,TGTGCCAGCAGGAGGACAGGGATCACCGGGGAGCTGTTTTTT,TRBV7-3,TRBJ2-2,.,TRBD1
CASRRAGGGEQYF,TGCGCCAGCAGACGCGCGGGGGGAGGCGAGCAGTACTTC,TRBV5-1,TRBJ2-7,.,TRBD2
CASSPQGRDPEDEKLFF,TGTGCCAGCTCACCTCAGGGCAGGGATCCTGAGGATGAAAAACTGTTTTTT,TRBV18,TRBJ1-4,.,.